Below are 28 T cell receptor beta chains sequenced from a single sample in a study of siplizumab effects on memory and regulatory T cells (dated by TCRdb to between 2018 and 2021). Library prep was done by the immunoSEQ multiplex PCR assay. Held by TCRdb, this immuneACCESS table contains in-frame sequences only and omits some clones. Under half of the omission traces to an unresolved V gene where checked; the cause of the rest is unknown. The sample data list some 97,000 clones, and 91% of these were observed just once. The ten largest clones represent 0.15% of the sample. Sequenced material: CD4+ T cells sorted from blood. These receptors all stem from a human donor in good health.

This rearrangement joins TRBV11-2 to TRBJ2-2, with D possibly being TRBD1 (6 bases). This CDR3 contains 15 residues. Germline V lookup: CDR1 SGHAT, CDR2 FQNNGV. The ends were cut back, 6 bases at V and 5 bases at J, with 16 bases in the middle. CDR3 DNA sequence: TGTGCCAGCAGACAGACAGGCCTAAGGACCGGGGAGCTGTTTTTT. This translates into CASRQTGLRTGELFF.

The V gene is TRBV5-1, the J gene TRBJ2-1, with 7 positions matching TRBD1. The CDR3 runs to 16 residues. V lost 4 bases and J lost 10; bases outside the gene matches: 17. Germline-derived CDR1 and CDR2 are SGHRS and YFSETQ. CDR3 DNA sequence: TGCGCCAGCAGCGGCCGGGACAGCCCCGATACCAAGGAGCAGTTCTTC. It translates to CASSGRDSPDTKEQFF.

This clone was detected once. V usage is TRBV7-6 and J usage is TRBJ2-5; D ambiguous. CDR1 and CDR2 from the germline V gene are SGHVS and FNYEAQ. V gave up 3 bases and J gave up 5 bases, with 10 bases separating them. This CDR3 is 13 amino acids long. The CDR3 region has the DNA TGTGCCAGCAGCTTCAGGTTGGGCGAGACCCAGTACTTC. Translated: CASSFRLGETQYF.

The CDR3 loop reads CASSLTGRNYTEAFF. The CDR3 DNA follows: TGTGCCAGCAGTTTAACCGGGCGAAACTACACTGAAGCTTTCTTT. The V and J genes are TRBV27 and TRBJ1-1; D is undetermined. The CDR3 length is 15 residues. V shed 2 bases and J shed 3 bases, with 13 bases lying between them. The V gene's germline CDR1 is MNHEY and CDR2 SMNVEV (reference sequence).

This clone showed up just once. V is TRBV7-9 and J is TRBJ1-1, with D tentatively TRBD1 (6 bases). Germline V CDR1 and CDR2: SEHNR, FQNEAQ (reference sequence). The ends were cut back, 2 bases at V and 6 bases at J, with 13 bases in the middle. CDR3 size: 14 residues. The CDR3 spells CASSLTGSVAEAFF. CDR3 DNA: TGTGCCAGCAGCTTAACAGGGTCTGTTGCTGAAGCTTTCTTT.

The V call is TRBV27, the J call TRBJ2-7, with D perhaps TRBD1 (5 bases). The CDR3 spans 14 residues. Trimming shortened V by 4 bases and J by 2 bases, and 12 bases separated the two germline ends. Germline V lookup: CDR1 MNHEY, CDR2 SMNVEV (reference sequence). CDR3 nucleotide sequence: TGTGCCAGCAGTTACACGACAGAGACCTACGAGCAGTACTTC. As protein: CASSYTTETYEQYF.

This rearrangement joins TRBV11-2 to TRBJ1-1; D is unresolved. The CDR3 extends over 15 amino acids. The germline V gene encodes CDR1 SGHAT and CDR2 FQNNGV. Trimming shortened V by 4 bases and J by 4 bases, and 16 bases separated the two germline ends. CDR3 bases: TGTGCCAGCAGCTGGGAGCTACGACTGGGCACTGAAGCTTTCTTT. Its translation: CASSWELRLGTEAFF.

The chain combines TRBV7-3 with TRBJ2-3; no reliable D call. CDR3 length equals 14 residues. Trimming pared 5 bases from V and 2 bases from J, leaving 11 bases between. Germline loops: CDR1 SGHTA, CDR2 FQGTGA. DNA of the CDR3: TGTGCCAGCAGCCAACATCGGACCACAGATACGCAGTATTTT. Translated: CASSQHRTTDTQYF.

The gene calls are TRBV4-1 and TRBJ2-5, with 9 bases matching TRBD1. In germline, CDR1 is MGHRA, CDR2 YSYEKL. Unmatched junction bases numbered 9, after V lost 2 bases and J lost 5 bases. CDR3 size: 16 residues. In DNA form, the CDR3 reads TGCGCCAGCAGCCAACTCGGTACAGGGGGCGCGGAGACCCAGTACTTC. It encodes CASSQLGTGGAETQYF.

This clone was counted between two and nine times. The chain couples TRBV23-1 to TRBJ1-6; D not certain. TRBV23-1 is an open reading frame, and its role is uncertain. CDR3 length equals 17 residues. Trimming cost V 6 bases and J 0 bases, with 15 bases left between them. This chain's CDR3 is CASSNHRRNSYNSPLHF. The DNA for the CDR3 is TGCGCCAGCAGCAACCACCGACGAAACTCCTATAATTCACCCCTCCACTTT.

The V gene is TRBV5-6, the J gene TRBJ1-5, with TRBD1 matching 7 bases. The germline V gene encodes CDR1 SGHDT and CDR2 YYEEEE. J was trimmed by 2 bases and V by 4 bases; bases with no gene match: 6. The CDR3 consists of 15 residues. The DNA of the CDR3 is TGTGCCAGCAGCCGGGACAGCTGGGGCAATCAGCCCCAGCATTTT. Residues: CASSRDSWGNQPQHF.

The chain uses TRBV19 and TRBJ2-7; 11 bases are shared with TRBD1. CDR3 length: 16 residues. The V segment lost 9 bases and the J segment 3 bases; nucleotides outside the gene matches: 13. CDR1 is LNHDA, CDR2 SQIVND, per germline (reference sequence). CDR3 protein: CASSIEGTGGLYEQYF. The DNA for the CDR3 is TGTGCCAGCTCAATTGAGGGGACAGGGGGTCTCTACGAGCAGTACTTC.

The V call is TRBV14, the J call TRBJ1-1; D remains unclear. Per the germline V gene, CDR1 is SGHDN and CDR2 is FVKESK. CDR3 size: 16 residues. Trimming took off 1 base at V and 5 bases at J, with 17 bases between the two ends. The chain's CDR3 is CASSQVSLSAGTEAFF. CDR3 in DNA: TGTGCCAGCAGCCAAGTATCGTTATCAGCGGGGACTGAAGCTTTCTTT.

The chain employs TRBV21-1 and TRBJ2-1; the table gives TRBD1 as D, unverified against the DNA. TRBV21-1 is shown as a pseudogene. This CDR3 has 15 amino acids. In nucleotides, the CDR3 is TGTGCCAGCAGCAATGTCAGGGGGGCTTCAAGTGAGCAGTTCTTC. Translation: CASSNVRGASSEQFF.

The chain uses TRBV1 and TRBJ2-5. TRBV1 is flagged as a pseudogene. There are 12 residues in the CDR3. The chain's CDR3 is CTSSQGKETQYF. The CDR3 DNA reads TGCACCAGCAGCCAGGGTAAGGAGACCCAGTACTTC.

This clone was found once. The gene calls are TRBV4-2 and TRBJ2-3, with TRBD2 identical over 8 bases. J gave up 3 bases and V 7 bases, and 6 bases lay outside the gene matches. The CDR3 covers 14 residues. CDR1 LGHNA and CDR2 YNFKEQ come from the germline V gene. The CDR3 bases are TGTGCCAGCACCCGGGAGGGGGGAACAGATACGCAGTATTTT. It is translated as CASTREGGTDTQYF.

The chain couples TRBV11-2 to TRBJ1-4; D uncertain. The CDR3 is 15 residues long. V shed 1 base and J shed 2 bases, with 8 bases lying between them. CDR1 SGHAT and CDR2 FQNNGV come from the germline V gene. CDR3 DNA sequence: TGTGCCAGCAGCTTAGTCGGCAACACTAATGAAAAACTGTTTTTT. As protein: CASSLVGNTNEKLFF.

The J gene is TRBJ2-3, the V gene TRBV30, with 13 bases aligning to TRBD2. Per the germline V gene, CDR1 is GTSNPN and CDR2 is SVGIG (reference sequence). The V and J ends lost 1 base and 1 base, in that order; junction bases with no gene match: 2. The CDR3 consists of 16 residues. In DNA form, the CDR3 reads TGTGCCTGGAGTGGGGGGACTAGCGGGGGCACAGATACGCAGTATTTT. Translating gives CAWSGGTSGGTDTQYF.

J is TRBJ1-2 and V is TRBV2; the match to TRBD1 covers 11 bases. Germline CDR1 reads SNHLY; CDR2 reads FYNNEI. The V and J ends lost 4 bases and 4 bases, in that order; junction bases with no gene match: 2. The CDR3 has 14 residues. The CDR3 nucleotides are TGTGCCAGCAGTGTAGGACAGGGGGCCTATGGCTACACCTTC. It specifies CASSVGQGAYGYTF.

This chain uses TRBV5-4 with TRBJ2-1; TRBD2 is a possible D gene (6 bases). V was clipped by 4 bases and J by 0 bases, with 11 bases between them. Germline CDR1 is SGHNT and CDR2 is YYREEE (reference sequence). CDR3 length: 15 residues. CDR3 nucleotide sequence: TGTGCCAGCAGCACGGGAGCGGACTCCTACAATGAGCAGTTCTTC. This gives the protein CASSTGADSYNEQFF.

This rearrangement joins TRBV7-2 to TRBJ2-5; D is uncertain. The CDR3 is 11 residues long. Germline CDR1 reads SGHTA; CDR2 reads FQGNSA. Deletions cut 8 bases from V and 4 bases from J, with 8 bases between. CDR3 sequence: CASGVGETQYF. The CDR3 coding sequence is TGTGCCAGCGGCGTGGGAGAGACCCAGTACTTC.

This chain connects TRBV7-2 to TRBJ1-1; 11 bases are a match to TRBD1. Germline lookup yields CDR1 SGHTA and CDR2 FQGNSA. The CDR3 is 15 residues long. With V trimmed by 5 bases and J by 3 bases, 5 bases remained unmatched. The CDR3 coding sequence is TGTGCCAGCAGCCCCGGACAGGGGGCCTACACTGAAGCTTTCTTT. Its protein is CASSPGQGAYTEAFF.

This sequence joins TRBV7-2 and TRBJ2-1; D gene ambiguous. V lost 1 base to trimming and J lost 8 bases, with 12 bases between them. The CDR3 is made up of 14 amino acids. CDR1 is SGHTA, CDR2 FQGNSA, per germline. The CDR3 DNA is TGTGCCAGCAGCTTAGAGGCCCCTAGTGATGAGCAGTTCTTC. Protein product: CASSLEAPSDEQFF.

The rearrangement uses TRBV28 and TRBJ1-5; tentative D call: TRBD1 (5 bases). The length of the CDR3 is 12 residues. The germline gives CDR1 MDHEN, CDR2 SYDVKM. The germline V and J ends were trimmed by 5 bases and 9 bases, with 11 bases remaining between them. The CDR3 loop reads CASSGGPGPQHF. CDR3 nucleotides: TGTGCCAGCAGTGGGGGTCCAGGGCCCCAGCATTTT.

This chain connects TRBV7-2 to TRBJ2-3; D is possibly TRBD2 (6 bases). The V end was cut by 4 bases, the J end by 2 bases, with 13 bases between. Germline CDR1 SGHTA, CDR2 FQGNSA. The CDR3 is 15 amino acids. CDR3 sequence: CASSSLAAVTDTQYF. The CDR3 DNA reads as TGTGCCAGCAGCTCTTTAGCGGCCGTCACAGATACGCAGTATTTT.

The rearrangement joins TRBV2 to TRBJ1-5, with TRBD1 matching 7 bases. V was clipped by 6 bases and J by 7 bases; unmatched bases: 6. The germline CDR1 and CDR2 sequences are SNHLY and FYNNEI. The CDR3 length is 13 residues. CDR3 bases: TGTGCCAGCAGCGGAACAGGGGTCCAGCCCCAGCATTTT. Translated, it gives CASSGTGVQPQHF.

The rearrangement joins TRBV9 to TRBJ1-3; D gene unclear. Trimming removed 2 bases at V and 0 bases at J, with 12 bases between. This CDR3 contains 16 residues. Germline loops: CDR1 SGDLS, CDR2 YYNGEE. CDR3 sequence reads: CASSVRTEPSGNTIYF. The CDR3 DNA reads TGTGCCAGCAGCGTGCGGACGGAGCCCTCTGGAAACACCATATATTTT.

The rearrangement links TRBV27 to TRBJ1-2; D remains unclear. Trimming removed 5 bases at V and 5 bases at J, with 12 bases between. The germline CDR1 and CDR2 sequences are MNHEY and SMNVEV (reference sequence). The CDR3 extends over 13 amino acids. The CDR3 region has the DNA TGTGCCAGCAGTCCAACCCTTGGGTATGGCTACACCTTC. This codes for CASSPTLGYGYTF.